This is a list of T cell receptor beta chains from one sample in a study of blood T cell repertoires in COVID-19. The table came from immunoSEQ multiplex PCR; TCRdb's copy has only in-frame clones and leaves some out. The data show about 100,000 clones, 89% seen once. Sequencing was performed on peripheral blood. The receptors originated from a man aged 35 to 55 with active or convalescent COVID-19. Both conserved end residues are part of each CDR3. D genes are given only for firm matches. A clone size is listed for some rows: how often the clone was seen (once, few, many), or a class if it is expanded.

J	size	V	D	DNA	CDR3
TRBJ1-2	few	TRBV7-2	.	TGTGCCAGCAGCTTAGAGGGGTGGAACTATGGCTACACCTTC	CASSLEGWNYGYTF
TRBJ1-4	.	TRBV18	TRBD1	TGTGCCAGCTCACCAAACGGAGGGGGCCGAGGGGAAAAACTGTTTTTT	CASSPNGGGRGEKLFF
TRBJ1-4	.	TRBV28	.	TGTGCCAGCAGAACCCCCGGAGCGGGTACTAATGAAAAACTGTTTTTT	CASRTPGAGTNEKLFF
TRBJ1-1	.	TRBV19	TRBD1	TGTGCCAGTAGTATTGACAGGGGAACTGAAGCTTTCTTT	CASSIDRGTEAFF
TRBJ2-2	.	TRBV12-3/TRBV12-4	.	TGTGCCAGCAGTTCAGGGAATTCCGGGGAGCTGTTTTTT	CASSSGNSGELFF
TRBJ2-5	.	TRBV18	.	TGTGCCAGCGCAGGCACCCGGGGATCGCAAGAGACCCAGTACTTC	CASAGTRGSQETQYF
TRBJ1-6	.	TRBV5-1	.	TGCGCCAGCAGCGCCAACAGCCCCAATAATTCACCCCTCCACTTT	CASSANSPNNSPLHF
TRBJ1-2	once	TRBV15	TRBD1	TGTGCCACCAGCAGAGATAACACAGGGGTTGGCTACACCTTC	CATSRDNTGVGYTF
TRBJ2-5	.	TRBV7-6	.	TGTGCCACTCAGTCGTTAGGGTGGGAGAAGAGGGAGACCCAGTACTTC	CATQSLGWEKRETQYF
TRBJ1-2	.	TRBV11-1	.	TGTGCCAGCCCCCTAGGAACTTTGGGGGCTAATTACTTC	CASPLGTLGANYF
TRBJ1-4	.	TRBV28	.	TGTGCCAGCAGGGGACATACAATTGAAAAACTGTTTTTT	CASRGHTIEKLFF
TRBJ1-5	once	TRBV6-5	TRBD1	TGTGCCAGCAGTTTCTCACAGGGGCCCAATCAGCCCCAGCATTTT	CASSFSQGPNQPQHF
TRBJ2-1	.	TRBV18	TRBD2	TGTGCCAGCTCACCCTTCGGGAGGGAGAATGAGCAGTTCTTC	CASSPFGRENEQFF
TRBJ2-7	.	TRBV10-1	TRBD1	TGCGCCAGTAGTACAGGACAGGACCCCTACGAGCAGTACTTC	CASSTGQDPYEQYF
TRBJ2-7	.	TRBV5-1	TRBD2	TGCGCCAGCAGCTTGTCTAGCGGGTACGAGCAGTACTTC	CASSLSSGYEQYF
TRBJ1-2	.	TRBV7-2	.	TGTGCCAGCAGCTTAACCCGGAGTACACGGGGCTACACCTTC	CASSLTRSTRGYTF
TRBJ2-1	.	TRBV21-1	.	TGTGCCAGCAGCAAAAATCTTGAGCAGTTCTTC	CASSKNLEQFF
TRBJ1-5	.	TRBV7-9	TRBD1	TGTGCCAGCAGCGGGACAGATGGCAATCAGCCCCAGCATTTT	CASSGTDGNQPQHF
TRBJ2-7	.	TRBV28	TRBD1	TGTGCCAGCAGTTCCGGGACAGTATCCTACGAGCAGTACTTC	CASSSGTVSYEQYF
TRBJ2-7	.	TRBV6-5	TRBD1	TGTGCCAGCAAGAGAGATTCCGGGACAGGGGAAGAGCAGTACTTC	CASKRDSGTGEEQYF
TRBJ2-3	.	TRBV19	.	TGTGCCAGTAGTATACTAGGTGGAGATACGCAGTATTTT	CASSILGGDTQYF
TRBJ1-2	.	TRBV27	.	TGTGCCAGCGGGTTTTTTAATACTGCTAGCGGCTACACCTTC	CASGFFNTASGYTF
TRBJ2-2	.	TRBV2	.	TGTGCCAGCAGTGTAGATCTAGCCGGGGAGCTGTTTTTT	CASSVDLAGELFF
TRBJ2-1	.	TRBV3-1/TRBV3-2	.	TGTGCCAGCAGCCAAGGACTAATCAATGAGCAGTTCTTC	CASSQGLINEQFF
TRBJ2-7	.	TRBV6-5	.	TGTGCCAGCAGGTTAAGCCCCTACGAGCAGTACTTC	CASRLSPYEQYF
TRBJ1-2	.	TRBV12-3/TRBV12-4	.	TGTGCCAGCAGTCAGGGTAACTATGGCTACACCTTC	CASSQGNYGYTF
TRBJ2-3	.	TRBV5-1	.	TGCGCCAGCAGCTTGTTACAGGGCACAGATACGCAGTATTTT	CASSLLQGTDTQYF
TRBJ1-2	.	TRBV27	.	TGTGCCAGCAGTTTATCAGGGGTAGGCGCCTATGGCTACACCTTC	CASSLSGVGAYGYTF
TRBJ1-1	.	TRBV2	.	TGTGCCAGCGGGCAGTTTGACCTTGAAGCTTTCTTT	CASGQFDLEAFF
TRBJ2-5	.	TRBV7-9	TRBD1	TGTGCCAGCAGCGGGTTTGGACAGGTTCGCCAAGAGACCCAGTACTTC	CASSGFGQVRQETQYF
TRBJ1-5	.	TRBV6-2/TRBV6-3	TRBD1	TGTGCCAGCAGTTACTCGATCAGGACAGGAGACTTTGATCAGCCCCAGCATTTT	CASSYSIRTGDFDQPQHF
TRBJ2-1	.	TRBV19	.	TGTGCCAGTAGTCAGGGCGCCAACAATGAGCAGTTCTTC	CASSQGANNEQFF
TRBJ2-7	.	TRBV5-1	.	TGCGCCAGCCGCACGGGGGACAGAATAAACGAGCAGTACTTC	CASRTGDRINEQYF
TRBJ2-2	.	TRBV25-1	TRBD1	TGTGCCAGCAGTAGACAGGGGGGCACCGGGGAGCTGTTTTTT	CASSRQGGTGELFF
TRBJ2-3	.	TRBV6-2/TRBV6-3	TRBD2	TGTGCCAGCAGTTATTGGGGCGGGAGTACAGATACGCAGTATTTT	CASSYWGGSTDTQYF